One and the same sample provided the 32 T cell receptor beta chains below, sequenced in a study of shared clonotypes between healthy human individuals. Data came from immunoSEQ multiplex PCR; TCRdb stores just in-frame clones and leaves some out. The table includes 950,000 to 1,300,000 clones, 65% to 75% detected once. Source material: memory CD4+ T cells sorted from blood. Subset of the sample: CD45RA-negative fraction. All receptors come from a man younger than 30 in good health.

For this clone: A clone one base away is much larger, so this may be a read error. V usage is TRBV9 and J usage is TRBJ2-2; D ambiguous. Germline CDR1 and CDR2: SGDLS and YYNGEE. The CDR3 consists of 13 residues. The V end was cut by 0 bases, the J end by 1 base, with 1 base between. The CDR3 here is CASSVENTGELFF. The CDR3 nucleotides read TGTGCCAGCAGCGTAGAGAACACCGGGGAGCTGTTTTTT.

This clone was detected ten times or more. The genes are TRBV2 and TRBJ1-1; D uncertain. The V gene lost 3 bases and the J gene lost 1 base, with 3 bases spanning the gap. There are 12 residues in the CDR3. Germline values: CDR1 SNHLY, CDR2 FYNNEI. The CDR3 DNA is TGTGCCAGCAGTGACCCGAACACTGAAGCTTTCTTT. Its translation: CASSDPNTEAFF.

Turning to this clone: The sample contains more than one DNA sequence encoding this CDR3. This chain links TRBV28 with TRBJ1-2; 10 nucleotides line up with TRBD1. The germline V gene has CDR1 MDHEN and CDR2 SYDVKM. The CDR3 contains 14 residues. Trimming took 5 bases from V and 4 from J; bases not matched to a gene: 4. CDR3: CASSPGQGFYGYTF. In nucleotides, the CDR3 is TGTGCCAGCAGTCCGGGACAGGGGTTCTATGGCTACACCTTC.

The genes are TRBV15 and TRBJ2-2; either TRBD1 or TRBD2 may supply D (6 bases each). V lost 5 bases to trimming and J lost 1 base, with 11 bases between them. CDR1 LNHNV and CDR2 YYDKDF come from the germline V gene (reference sequence). The length of the CDR3 is 15 residues. The DNA for the CDR3 is TGTGCCACCAGCGCGGGACAATGGAACACCGGGGAGCTGTTTTTT. The encoded protein is CATSAGQWNTGELFF.

This clone showed up just a few times. The rearrangement links TRBV30 to TRBJ2-7; 9 bases map to TRBD1. After removal of 4 bases from V and 6 bases from J, the junction contained 10 bases not matched to a gene. Germline V gene data show CDR1 as GTSNPN and CDR2 as SVGIG (reference sequence). This CDR3 spans 14 amino acids. The CDR3 loop is CAWNPGQGNGEQYF. Here the CDR3 DNA reads TGTGCCTGGAATCCCGGACAGGGGAACGGCGAGCAGTACTTC.

This clone was seen only once. The rearrangement uses TRBV9 and TRBJ2-1, with 10 positions matching TRBD2. Germline CDR1 is SGDLS and CDR2 is YYNGEE. CDR3 length: 16 residues. With V trimmed by 0 bases and J by 4 bases, 4 bases remained unmatched. As DNA, the CDR3 is TGTGCCAGCAGCGTAGTGGCTAGCGGGGGATACAATGAGCAGTTCTTC. Its protein product is CASSVVASGGYNEQFF.

The chain is built from TRBV5-6 and TRBJ2-1; D may be TRBD2 (6 bases). This CDR3 is built from 15 residues. Trimming removed 4 bases from V and 0 bases from J, with 11 bases in between. Germline CDR1 and CDR2: SGHDT and YYEEEE. For the CDR3, the DNA is TGTGCCAGCAGCGTGGGACTGAACTCCTACAATGAGCAGTTCTTC. Amino acid sequence: CASSVGLNSYNEQFF.

The rearrangement uses TRBV7-8 and TRBJ2-7; TRBD2 is a possible D gene (5 bases). The length of the CDR3 is 13 residues. Germline V gene lookup returns CDR1 SGHVS and CDR2 FQNEAQ. Trimming removed 1 base from V and 4 bases from J, with 8 bases in between. The chain's CDR3 is CASSLVEGYEQYF. The CDR3 DNA sequence: TGTGCCAGCAGCTTAGTTGAGGGTTACGAGCAGTACTTC.

The V call is TRBV12-5, the J call TRBJ1-2; no firm D call. This CDR3 has 13 amino acids. V shed 3 bases and J shed 7 bases, with 12 bases lying between them. Looked up from germline, CDR1 is LGHNT and CDR2 is FRNRAP. CDR3 loop: CASGLSGLGGYTF. The CDR3 bases are TGTGCTAGTGGTTTATCCGGGCTGGGTGGCTACACCTTC.

The V gene is TRBV19, the J gene TRBJ1-4, with 8 bases identical to TRBD1. The CDR3 is 15 amino acids. Germline V CDR1 and CDR2: LNHDA, SQIVND (reference sequence). J lost 9 bases, V lost 5 bases, and 11 bases had no gene match. CDR3 residues: CASSPAGTGWKKLFF. Written as DNA, the CDR3 is TGTGCCAGTAGTCCCGCCGGGACAGGTTGGAAAAAACTGTTTTTT.

The chain uses TRBV6-1 and TRBJ2-7, with 9 nucleotides matching TRBD1. V gave up 4 bases and J gave up 5 bases; unmatched junction bases: 12. The CDR3 is 16 amino acids. Germline V lookup: CDR1 MNHNS, CDR2 SASEGT. Written as DNA, the CDR3 is TGTGCCAGCAGTGGTCCCACGGGACAGGGAAAAAACGAGCAGTACTTC. The encoded protein is CASSGPTGQGKNEQYF.

This chain uses TRBV5-6 with TRBJ2-6; a possible D gene is TRBD2 (6 bases). Looked up from germline, CDR1 is SGHDT and CDR2 is YYEEEE. The CDR3 covers 15 residues. V was clipped by 4 bases and J by 2 bases, with 10 bases between them. The CDR3 protein is CASSVRLAGANVLTF. The CDR3, as DNA: TGTGCCAGCAGCGTGCGACTAGCTGGGGCCAACGTCCTGACTTTC.

The V and J genes are TRBV7-8 and TRBJ1-2, with D tentatively TRBD1 (6 bases). The germline V gene has CDR1 SGHVS and CDR2 FQNEAQ. CDR3 size: 14 residues. Trimming took off 1 base at V and 5 bases at J, with 11 bases between the two ends. In DNA form, the CDR3 reads TGTGCCAGCAGCTTAGGGGGGGCGCGGTATGGCTACACCTTC. Its protein is CASSLGGARYGYTF.

The chain combines TRBV10-3 with TRBJ2-1; TRBD2 agrees at 8 bases. Germline V gene lookup returns CDR1 ENHRY and CDR2 SYGVKD. CDR3 size: 14 residues. V was pared by 11 bases and J by 6 bases, with 12 bases of the junction left unmatched. The CDR3 spells CAANNLGTSNEQFF. CDR3 DNA sequence: TGTGCCGCCAACAACCTCGGGACTAGCAATGAGCAGTTCTTC.

The chain couples TRBV28 to TRBJ2-1; possibly TRBD2 for D (5 bases). CDR3 length: 14 amino acids. The V end lost 5 bases, the J end lost 3 bases, and 11 bases lay between the germline ends. Germline V gives CDR1 MDHEN, CDR2 SYDVKM. The CDR3 here is CASSKAVFYNEQFF. The DNA of the CDR3 is TGTGCCAGCAGTAAAGCGGTTTTCTACAATGAGCAGTTCTTC.

The chain has TRBV5-4 and TRBJ2-3, with 10 positions matching TRBD2. The CDR3 runs to 14 residues. Germline CDR1 reads SGHNT; CDR2 reads YYREEE (reference sequence). The trim removed 0 bases at V and 7 bases at J, leaving 2 bases unmatched. CDR3 coding DNA: TGTGCCAGCAGCTTGGCACTAGCGGGGAATACGCAGTATTTT. Residues: CASSLALAGNTQYF.

This chain links TRBV7-2 with TRBJ2-7; TRBD2 is a possible D gene (6 bases). This CDR3 has 15 amino acids. Trimming removed 0 bases at V and 0 bases at J, with 9 bases between. Germline lookup yields CDR1 SGHTA and CDR2 FQGNSA. CDR3: CASSLASGPSYEQYF. CDR3 sequence (DNA): TGTGCCAGCAGCTTAGCGAGCGGGCCCTCCTACGAGCAGTACTTC.

Ten or more counts support this clone. The rearrangement uses TRBV18 and TRBJ1-1, with 10 bases fitting TRBD1. The CDR3 covers 16 residues. The ends lost 3 bases at V and 2 bases at J; junction bases unmatched: 6. Germline values: CDR1 KGHSH, CDR2 LQKENI. In DNA form, the CDR3 reads TGTGCCAGCTCACCCGGGACAGGGGAGCTAAACACTGAAGCTTTCTTT. This codes for CASSPGTGELNTEAFF.

The rearrangement joins TRBV30 to TRBJ2-7; D is ambiguous. Germline V gene sequence: CDR1 GTSNPN, CDR2 SVGIG (reference sequence). Trimming pared 3 bases from V and 2 bases from J, leaving 11 bases between. The CDR3 spans 13 residues. The CDR3 coding sequence is TGTGCCTGGAGGAAACAGAAAGCCTACGAGCAGTACTTC. It codes for CAWRKQKAYEQYF.

Note on this clone: Other DNA sequences within the sample encode an identical CDR3. The chain carries TRBV28 and TRBJ1-2, with 7 bases lining up with TRBD1. V was clipped by 6 bases and J by 2 bases; unmatched bases: 3. The CDR3 has 13 amino acids. Germline V gene data show CDR1 as MDHEN and CDR2 as SYDVKM. CDR3 amino acids: CASSQTGNYGYTF. In nucleotides, the CDR3 is TGTGCCAGCAGCCAGACAGGGAACTATGGCTACACCTTC.

This chain joins TRBV7-6 and TRBJ2-1; maybe TRBD2 (6 bases). Germline lookup yields CDR1 SGHVS and CDR2 FNYEAQ. V dropped 1 base and J dropped 2 bases, with 12 bases sitting between them. The CDR3 length is 16 residues. The CDR3 loop reads CASSLEIPSAYNEQFF. CDR3 bases: TGTGCCAGCAGCTTAGAGATCCCTAGCGCCTACAATGAGCAGTTCTTC. The variable domain in full, completed from reference TRBV7-6 and TRBJ2-1, reads GAGVSQSPRYKVTKRGQDVALRCDPISGHVSLYWYRQALGQGPEFLTYFNYEAQQDKSGLPNDRFSAERPEGSISTLTIQRTEQRDSAMYRCASSLEIPSAYNEQFFGPGTRLTVL.

This clone was detected once. The chain recombines TRBV19 with TRBJ1-2, with D possibly matching TRBD1 (6 bases). This CDR3 is 15 amino acids long. Germline V gene lookup returns CDR1 LNHDA and CDR2 SQIVND (reference sequence). Trimming removed 3 bases from V and 2 bases from J, with 13 bases in between. CDR3 residues: CASSIRGGVNYGYTF. CDR3 DNA sequence: TGTGCCAGTAGTATCCGAGGGGGGGTGAACTATGGCTACACCTTC.

The V gene is TRBV7-6, the J gene TRBJ2-3; the D is unclear. V lost 5 bases, J lost 5 bases, and 11 bases lay in between. Germline values: CDR1 SGHVS, CDR2 FNYEAQ. The CDR3 is 13 amino acids. CDR3 nucleotides: TGTGCCAGCAGCCGAGGATATGGAGATACGCAGTATTTT. This codes for CASSRGYGDTQYF.

The chain has TRBV6-6 and TRBJ2-7, with TRBD1 identical over 10 bases. The CDR3 contains 14 residues. V trimming: 7 bases; J trimming: 9 bases; junction bases outside the gene matches: 12. Germline CDR1 is MNHNY and CDR2 is SVGAGI (reference sequence). CDR3 nucleotides: TGTGCCAGCATCCCTTCCGGGACAGGGGCCCTGCAGTACTTC. This codes for CASIPSGTGALQYF.

This chain uses TRBV19 with TRBJ1-2, with TRBD1 matching over 8 bases. Trimming took 5 bases from V and 7 from J; bases not matched to a gene: 6. CDR3 length: 13 residues. Germline loops: CDR1 LNHDA, CDR2 SQIVND (reference sequence). This CDR3 is CASSRTGMTGYTF. The CDR3 coding sequence is TGTGCCAGTAGTCGGACAGGGATGACTGGCTACACCTTC.

This clone was seen only a few times. The same CDR3 also results from other DNA sequences found in this sample. The gene calls are TRBV7-9 and TRBJ2-1; D uncertain. Trimming left V 3 bases short and J 0 bases short, with 6 bases between. CDR1 and CDR2 (germline): SEHNR, FQNEAQ (reference sequence). This CDR3 is 14 amino acids long. The CDR3 nucleotides are TGTGCCAGCAGCTTGGAGAGCTCCTACAATGAGCAGTTCTTC. Amino acids: CASSLESSYNEQFF.

The chain carries TRBV5-1 and TRBJ1-2, with D tentatively TRBD1 (6 bases). The CDR3 loop spans 12 amino acids. V lost 4 bases, J lost 5 bases, and 9 bases lay in between. Germline loops: CDR1 SGHRS, CDR2 YFSETQ. CDR3 loop: CASSPGQYGYTF. Here the CDR3 DNA reads TGCGCCAGCAGCCCCGGACAGTATGGCTACACCTTC.

V gene TRBV9 combines with J gene TRBJ2-7; 8 bases match TRBD2. V was pared by 9 bases and J by 4 bases, with 9 bases of the junction left unmatched. This CDR3 contains 13 residues. Per the germline V gene, CDR1 is SGDLS and CDR2 is YYNGEE. This chain's CDR3 is CAKIWGGRYEQYF. The CDR3 DNA is TGTGCCAAGATTTGGGGCGGGAGGTACGAGCAGTACTTC.

This clone was seen more than once but under ten times. The chain links TRBV11-2 to TRBJ1-4, with no clear D. This CDR3 comprises 13 residues. CDR1 is SGHAT and CDR2 is FQNNGV in the germline V gene. V was shortened by 1 base and J by 5 bases, with 5 bases between the two germline ends. The CDR3 reads CASSLGMNEKLFF. The CDR3 DNA reads as TGTGCCAGCAGCTTAGGGATGAATGAAAAACTGTTTTTT.

This clone came up a few times. This chain connects TRBV19 to TRBJ1-1; perhaps TRBD1 as D (5 bases). The CDR3 is 15 amino acids. Trimming stripped 4 bases from V and 4 bases from J, with 16 bases between. CDR1 is LNHDA, CDR2 SQIVND, per germline (reference sequence). DNA for the CDR3: TGTGCCAGTAGTACCGTAGGGGCTACCGGCACTGAAGCTTTCTTT. Amino acids: CASSTVGATGTEAFF.

J is TRBJ2-7 and V is TRBV28, with 14 bases identical to TRBD2. The CDR3 extends over 13 amino acids. Losses at the gene ends were 6 bases for V and 10 bases for J; bases not matched to a gene: 5. The V gene's germline CDR1 is MDHEN and CDR2 SYDVKM. CDR3 region: CASRVGLAGAQYF. CDR3 nucleotide sequence: TGTGCCAGCAGGGTGGGACTAGCGGGAGCACAGTACTTC.

This clone was counted a few times. The V gene is TRBV28, the J gene TRBJ2-2; D is unclear. The V and J ends lost 6 bases and 6 bases respectively, with 8 bases between them. Germline CDR1 and CDR2: MDHEN and SYDVKM. CDR3 length: 12 amino acids. The CDR3 region is CASREGSGELFF. CDR3 nucleotides: TGTGCCAGCAGGGAAGGCTCCGGGGAGCTGTTTTTT.